Following are 5 T cell receptor beta chains from one sample sequenced in a study of T cell responses to AZD1222 COVID-19 vaccine. Method: immunoSEQ multiplex PCR; TCRdb's copy keeps in-frame clones and lacks some. The sample gives 130,000 or so clones, over 90% of which show up once; roughly 5.4% is in the top ten. This sample comprised peripheral blood, obtained on day 0 of AZD1222 vaccination. The receptor set was obtained from an adult in good health.

This chain links TRBV19 with TRBJ1-5; a possible D gene is TRBD1 (6 bases). Germline V gives CDR1 LNHDA, CDR2 SQIVND (reference sequence). V was cut by 4 bases and J by 5 bases, with 12 bases left in between. CDR3 length: 14 residues. CDR3 sequence: CASSTEGVYQPQHF. The CDR3 bases are TGTGCCAGTAGTACCGAGGGGGTATATCAGCCCCAGCATTTT.

This clone was seen once. The rearrangement joins TRBV6-4 to TRBJ1-1; D not resolved. The CDR3 consists of 13 residues. The V end lost 7 bases, the J end lost 1 base, and 10 bases lay between the germline ends. CDR1 is MRHNA and CDR2 is SNTAGT in the germline V gene. The CDR3 reads CASKSATNTEAFF. The CDR3 DNA reads as TGTGCCAGCAAAAGCGCTACGAACACTGAAGCTTTCTTT.

The chain combines TRBV30 with TRBJ1-3; D gene uncertain. V dropped 3 bases and J dropped 0 bases, with 9 bases sitting between them. This CDR3 is 14 amino acids long. Germline CDR1 and CDR2: GTSNPN and SVGIG (reference sequence). CDR3 protein: CAWSSGVSGNTIYF. CDR3 in DNA: TGTGCCTGGAGCTCGGGAGTCTCTGGAAACACCATATATTTT.

The J gene is TRBJ2-3, the V gene TRBV19; D is possibly TRBD2 (5 bases). Trimming removed 4 bases at V and 2 bases at J, with 10 bases between. Germline CDR1 is LNHDA and CDR2 is SQIVND (reference sequence). The CDR3 totals 14 residues. Here the CDR3 reads CASSTSGYTDTQYF. CDR3 DNA sequence: TGTGCCAGTAGTACCTCGGGGTACACAGATACGCAGTATTTT.

The CDR3 DNA reads as TGTGCCAGCAGCCCCTTCGAGGGGCCCCAGCATTTT. Protein sequence: CASSPFEGPQHF. The V and J genes are TRBV11-3 and TRBJ1-5, with D unclear. The CDR3 has 12 residues. Per germline, CDR1 SGHNT and CDR2 YENEEA. Between the trimmed V and J ends, which lost 5 bases and 9 bases, there was a span of 11 bases.